The rows below give T cell receptor beta chains drawn from one sample of a study of blood T cells in healthy people across ages. One entry per CDR3 protein, called by TCRdb with MiXCR from the 5' RACE reads. Of roughly 800,000 distinct CDR3 sequences in the sample, 58% were seen once. Sample: blood. The receptors were sampled from a man younger than 45 in good health. Both conserved end residues are part of each CDR3. Fields, in order: CDR3 DNA, CDR3 protein, clone size, V gene, J gene, D gene. D genes are given only for firm matches. The size entry is marked missing in some rows and otherwise reads once, few, many or a size class.

CDR3 DNA: TGTGCCAGCAGCTTTCAGGCCTTGAACACTGAAGCTTTCTTT
CDR3 protein: CASSFQALNTEAFF
clone size: NA
V gene: TRBV12-3/TRBV12-4
J gene: TRBJ1-1
D gene: NA

CDR3 DNA: TGCGCCAGCAGCTTGTGGGGGACAGAAAATGAGCAGTTCTTC
CDR3 protein: CASSLWGTENEQFF
clone size: NA
V gene: TRBV5-1
J gene: TRBJ2-1
D gene: TRBD1

CDR3 DNA: TGCAGTGCTAGCCTCATAGTGGGGGGCGATGAGCAGTTCTTC
CDR3 protein: CSASLIVGGDEQFF
clone size: NA
V gene: TRBV20-1
J gene: TRBJ2-1
D gene: NA

CDR3 DNA: TGTGCCAGCAGCGTAGACGGGAGTAGGAATGAGCAGTTCTTC
CDR3 protein: CASSVDGSRNEQFF
clone size: NA
V gene: TRBV9
J gene: TRBJ2-1
D gene: NA

CDR3 DNA: TGCAGTGCTAAGCCAGGGGACATACCCCCCTACTACGAGCAGTACTTC
CDR3 protein: CSAKPGDIPPYYEQYF
clone size: NA
V gene: TRBV20-1
J gene: TRBJ2-7
D gene: NA

CDR3 DNA: TGTGCCAGCAGTTTATTACACCGTAAACAGGGAGACACTGAAGCTTTCTTT
CDR3 protein: CASSLLHRKQGDTEAFF
clone size: NA
V gene: TRBV28
J gene: TRBJ1-1
D gene: NA

CDR3 DNA: TGTGCCAGCTCACCAGGGGGACAATCCTACGAGCAGTACTTC
CDR3 protein: CASSPGGQSYEQYF
clone size: NA
V gene: TRBV18
J gene: TRBJ2-7
D gene: NA

CDR3 DNA: TGTGCCAGCAGCTTAACAACAGGGGACCACTATGGCTACACCTTC
CDR3 protein: CASSLTTGDHYGYTF
clone size: NA
V gene: TRBV7-9
J gene: TRBJ1-2
D gene: TRBD1

CDR3 DNA: TGCGCCAGCAGCCAAGATAGGATCACTGGGGAGCTGTTTTTT
CDR3 protein: CASSQDRITGELFF
clone size: NA
V gene: TRBV4-3
J gene: TRBJ2-2
D gene: NA

CDR3 DNA: TGCAGCGTGGGACACACAGCCTTCTACGAGCAGTACTTC
CDR3 protein: CSVGHTAFYEQYF
clone size: NA
V gene: TRBV29-1
J gene: TRBJ2-7
D gene: NA

CDR3 DNA: TGCGCCAGCAGCTTGGGCAGAACATTATCTAATGAGCAGTTCTTC
CDR3 protein: CASSLGRTLSNEQFF
clone size: NA
V gene: TRBV5-1
J gene: TRBJ2-1
D gene: NA

CDR3 DNA: TGTGCCAGCAGCCCAACCACCGACACTGCCAAAAACATTCAGTACTTC
CDR3 protein: CASSPTTDTAKNIQYF
clone size: once
V gene: TRBV7-2
J gene: TRBJ2-4
D gene: NA

CDR3 DNA: TGCGCCAGCAGTGTCGGGACAGGGGTTGATGAGCAGTTCTTC
CDR3 protein: CASSVGTGVDEQFF
clone size: NA
V gene: TRBV10-1
J gene: TRBJ2-1
D gene: TRBD1

CDR3 DNA: TGCGCCAGCAGCCAAGACGAGCGGGAGGGCCGTTACAATGAGCAGTTCTTC
CDR3 protein: CASSQDEREGRYNEQFF
clone size: few
V gene: TRBV4-3
J gene: TRBJ2-1
D gene: TRBD2

CDR3 DNA: TGCAGTGCTAGACGAAGGTCCGGGAGCGGGGAGCTGTTTTTT
CDR3 protein: CSARRRSGSGELFF
clone size: NA
V gene: TRBV20-1
J gene: TRBJ2-2
D gene: NA

CDR3 DNA: TGTGCCAGCAAGACGATAGCTAACTATGGCTACACCTTC
CDR3 protein: CASKTIANYGYTF
clone size: NA
V gene: TRBV6-5
J gene: TRBJ1-2
D gene: NA

CDR3 DNA: TGTGCCAGCAGTTACGGATACAAATCCCTTGACGAGCAGTACTTC
CDR3 protein: CASSYGYKSLDEQYF
clone size: NA
V gene: TRBV6-2/TRBV6-3
J gene: TRBJ2-7
D gene: NA

CDR3 DNA: TGCACCAGCAGTCAACCTAAATGGGCAGGGAAAGAGACCCAGTACTTC
CDR3 protein: CTSSQPKWAGKETQYF
clone size: NA
V gene: TRBV23-1
J gene: TRBJ2-5
D gene: NA

CDR3 DNA: TGTGCCACCGGGACTAGCGGGCATGTGCAGTTCTTC
CDR3 protein: CATGTSGHVQFF
clone size: NA
V gene: TRBV2
J gene: TRBJ2-1
D gene: TRBD2

CDR3 DNA: TGCAGTGCTAGAGTAAGTTGGGATGGAGATCAGCCCCAGCATTTT
CDR3 protein: CSARVSWDGDQPQHF
clone size: NA
V gene: TRBV20-1
J gene: TRBJ1-5
D gene: NA

CDR3 DNA: TGTGCCAGCAGTTTAAGGGGACAAGCTAACTATGGCTACACCTTC
CDR3 protein: CASSLRGQANYGYTF
clone size: NA
V gene: TRBV6-6
J gene: TRBJ1-2
D gene: NA

CDR3 DNA: TGTGCCAGCAGTGAGGGGGATAATCAGCCCCAGCATTTT
CDR3 protein: CASSEGDNQPQHF
clone size: once
V gene: TRBV2
J gene: TRBJ1-5
D gene: NA

CDR3 DNA: TGTGCCAGCAGCGTAAGGGACAGGGGGCTCGAGCAGTACTTC
CDR3 protein: CASSVRDRGLEQYF
clone size: NA
V gene: TRBV9
J gene: TRBJ2-7
D gene: TRBD1

CDR3 DNA: TGTGCCAGCAGCCGGACAGTCGTGAGTGAAGCTTTCTTT
CDR3 protein: CASSRTVVSEAFF
clone size: NA
V gene: TRBV7-9
J gene: TRBJ1-1
D gene: NA

CDR3 DNA: TGTGCCAGCGGGGAGGGACTAGCGGCCTACGAGCAGTACTTC
CDR3 protein: CASGEGLAAYEQYF
clone size: few
V gene: TRBV27
J gene: TRBJ2-7
D gene: TRBD2

CDR3 DNA: TGTGCCAGCAGCCAAGATTATAGCGGGAATGAGCAGTACTTC
CDR3 protein: CASSQDYSGNEQYF
clone size: NA
V gene: TRBV4-2
J gene: TRBJ2-4
D gene: TRBD2

CDR3 DNA: TGTGCCAGCAGACTCGACAACTACAATGAGCAGTTCTTC
CDR3 protein: CASRLDNYNEQFF
clone size: NA
V gene: TRBV2
J gene: TRBJ2-1
D gene: NA

CDR3 DNA: TGTGCCAGCAGTTTTGGAATGAACACTGAAGCTTTCTTT
CDR3 protein: CASSFGMNTEAFF
clone size: few
V gene: TRBV6-5
J gene: TRBJ1-1
D gene: NA

CDR3 DNA: TGTGCCAGCGGTCGGGGGGGCGCGGGGACTAATGAAAAACTGTTTTTT
CDR3 protein: CASGRGGAGTNEKLFF
clone size: once
V gene: TRBV25-1
J gene: TRBJ1-4
D gene: NA

CDR3 DNA: TGTGCCAGCAGTGTCTTCGGGCGTAATGAGCAGTTCTTC
CDR3 protein: CASSVFGRNEQFF
clone size: NA
V gene: TRBV12-3/TRBV12-4
J gene: TRBJ2-1
D gene: NA

CDR3 DNA: TGTGCCACCAGCAGAGGTAGCAGGGACGGCACAGATACGCAGTATTTT
CDR3 protein: CATSRGSRDGTDTQYF
clone size: NA
V gene: TRBV15
J gene: TRBJ2-3
D gene: NA

CDR3 DNA: TGTGCCAGCAGTTATTTCAGGTCCCCTCGAGGGACAGATACGCAGTATTTT
CDR3 protein: CASSYFRSPRGTDTQYF
clone size: NA
V gene: TRBV6-2/TRBV6-3
J gene: TRBJ2-3
D gene: NA

CDR3 DNA: TGCAGTGCAGGGCTAGGGGGCTATTCGAACACTGAAGCTTTCTTT
CDR3 protein: CSAGLGGYSNTEAFF
clone size: NA
V gene: TRBV20-1
J gene: TRBJ1-1
D gene: TRBD1

CDR3 DNA: TGTGCCAGCAGCTCCCTAAAGGTCCTCGACAATGAGCAGTACTTC
CDR3 protein: CASSSLKVLDNEQYF
clone size: NA
V gene: TRBV7-2
J gene: TRBJ2-5
D gene: NA

CDR3 DNA: TGCAGTGCTCGCGGGGAAACCCTCTACGAGCAGTACTTC
CDR3 protein: CSARGETLYEQYF
clone size: few
V gene: TRBV20-1
J gene: TRBJ2-7
D gene: NA

CDR3 DNA: TGTGCCAGCAGTAGAACCTCAGGGTCCGATCAGCCCCAGTACTTC
CDR3 protein: CASSRTSGSDQPQYF
clone size: NA
V gene: TRBV7-2
J gene: TRBJ2-5
D gene: NA

CDR3 DNA: TGTGCCAGCAGCCCCCGACAGGGGGACCGCACAGATACGCAGTATTTT
CDR3 protein: CASSPRQGDRTDTQYF
clone size: NA
V gene: TRBV11-2
J gene: TRBJ2-3
D gene: TRBD1

CDR3 DNA: TGTGCCAGTGGGGCCTTAGGCCCCAAAAACATTCAGTACTTC
CDR3 protein: CASGALGPKNIQYF
clone size: many
V gene: TRBV27
J gene: TRBJ2-4
D gene: NA

CDR3 DNA: TGCAGTGCTAGGGAGGACAGACGATCCTACGAGCAGTACTTC
CDR3 protein: CSAREDRRSYEQYF
clone size: NA
V gene: TRBV20-1
J gene: TRBJ2-7
D gene: NA

CDR3 DNA: TGCAGTGCTAGAGATTCTGGAGAGACCCAGTACTTC
CDR3 protein: CSARDSGETQYF
clone size: few
V gene: TRBV20-1
J gene: TRBJ2-5
D gene: NA

CDR3 DNA: TGTGCCAGCAGTTCGCGTACGGGCCACCGATTCTACGAGCAGTACTTC
CDR3 protein: CASSSRTGHRFYEQYF
clone size: NA
V gene: TRBV12-3/TRBV12-4
J gene: TRBJ2-7
D gene: NA

CDR3 DNA: TGCGCCAGCAGCCAAGATCAGGGGGGGGAAAAACTGTTTTTT
CDR3 protein: CASSQDQGGEKLFF
clone size: NA
V gene: TRBV4-3
J gene: TRBJ1-4
D gene: TRBD1

CDR3 DNA: TGTGCCAGCATCGACAGGGGGAACTATGGCTACACCTTC
CDR3 protein: CASIDRGNYGYTF
clone size: once
V gene: TRBV6-2/TRBV6-3
J gene: TRBJ1-2
D gene: TRBD1

CDR3 DNA: TGCAGTGATAGAGGCGGGAGCCAAAACATTCAGTACTTC
CDR3 protein: CSDRGGSQNIQYF
clone size: NA
V gene: TRBV20-1
J gene: TRBJ2-4
D gene: TRBD2

CDR3 DNA: TGTGCCAGCACTCAGGGTCGGAAACTGTTTTTT
CDR3 protein: CASTQGRKLFF
clone size: NA
V gene: TRBV11-1
J gene: TRBJ1-4
D gene: NA